This TCR beta chain was documented in a study of cytomegalovirus exposure and HLA in healthy donors. Whole-study context: As released early, the data held roughly 85 million unique TCRs from HLA-typed donors. The study's findings and limits: In a later analysis, compared with equally common non-associated chains, HLA-associated beta chains were more expanded.

This clone was seen only a few times. The antigen is not known. Germline V CDR1 and CDR2: MDHEN, SYDVKM. The CDR3 contains 12 residues. Vbeta (60) and Jbeta (13) primers were used in the PCR. Here immunoSEQ multiplex PCR was the method, and the copy in TCRdb shows in-frame clones only, minus some. Among approximately 150,000 clones, 68% were seen once, and the ten largest hold less than 5%. Sequencing input: PBMCs. This sequence was found in a woman younger than 30 in good health and CMV-seropositive. The chain combines TRBV28 with TRBJ2-5; the match to TRBD2 covers 8 bases. The DNA end is more similar to TRBJ2-7, so the J call may be wrong. Written as DNA, the CDR3 is TGTGCCAGCAGCGGGAGGGCCGGCGAGCAGTACTTC. Translated, it gives CASSGRAGEQYF.